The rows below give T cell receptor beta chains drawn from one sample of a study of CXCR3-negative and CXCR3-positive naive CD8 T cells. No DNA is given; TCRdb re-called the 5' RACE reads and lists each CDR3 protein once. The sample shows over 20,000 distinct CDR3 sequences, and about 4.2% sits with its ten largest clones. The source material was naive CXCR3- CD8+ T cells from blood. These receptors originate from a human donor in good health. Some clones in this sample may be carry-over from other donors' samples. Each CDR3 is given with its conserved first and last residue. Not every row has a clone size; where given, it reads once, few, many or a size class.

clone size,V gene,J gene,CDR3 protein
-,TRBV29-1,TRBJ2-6,CSVAGAGANVLTF
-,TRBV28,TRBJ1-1,CASRGLMNTEAFF
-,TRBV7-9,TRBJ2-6,CASSGDRGSSGANVLTF
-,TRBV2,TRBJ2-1,CASSETDEQFF
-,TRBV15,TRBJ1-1,CATSRVSGTLEAFF
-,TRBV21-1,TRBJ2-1,CASSKAGTSGRVYNEQFF
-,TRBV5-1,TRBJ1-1,CASSLGDSENTEAFF
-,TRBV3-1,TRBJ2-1,CASSQLAGRSYNEQFF
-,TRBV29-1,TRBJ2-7,CSVLSSSYEQYF
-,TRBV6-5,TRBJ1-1,CASSYTGGTEAFF
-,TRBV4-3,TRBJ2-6,CASSQEEGSGANVLTF
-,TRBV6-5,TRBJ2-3,CASSYRALALPTDTQYF
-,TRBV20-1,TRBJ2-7,CSARGQENSYEQYF
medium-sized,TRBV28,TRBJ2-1,CASSWGEYYNEQFF
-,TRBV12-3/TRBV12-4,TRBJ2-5,CASSLNTGILDQAQYF
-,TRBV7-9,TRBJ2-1,CASSLGLAVDEQFF
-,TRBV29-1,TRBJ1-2,CSVDGSAGQGFGYTF
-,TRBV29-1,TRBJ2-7,CSVSPGVEQYF
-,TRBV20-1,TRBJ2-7,CSARDLGDYEQYF
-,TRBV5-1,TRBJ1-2,CASSLDETRGNYGYTF
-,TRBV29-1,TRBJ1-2,CSVEYLGLIGYTF
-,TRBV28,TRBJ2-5,CASSFDRRETQYF
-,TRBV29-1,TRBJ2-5,CSVLPREAGGRQETQYF
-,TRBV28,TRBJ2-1,CASSFPAGEGNEQFF
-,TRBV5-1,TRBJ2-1,CASSLVGDHPHEQFF
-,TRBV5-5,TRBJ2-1,CASSPPLREGADEQFF
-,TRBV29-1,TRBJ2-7,CSVALVSDEQYF
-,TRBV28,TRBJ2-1,CASGQGRVGSVSSYNEQFF
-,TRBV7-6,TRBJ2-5,CASSLPGPQETQYF
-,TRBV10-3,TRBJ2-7,CAISDFVERYEQYF
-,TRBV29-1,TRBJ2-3,CSVMDREGQDTQYF
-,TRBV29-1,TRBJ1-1,CSVGDREIHEAFF